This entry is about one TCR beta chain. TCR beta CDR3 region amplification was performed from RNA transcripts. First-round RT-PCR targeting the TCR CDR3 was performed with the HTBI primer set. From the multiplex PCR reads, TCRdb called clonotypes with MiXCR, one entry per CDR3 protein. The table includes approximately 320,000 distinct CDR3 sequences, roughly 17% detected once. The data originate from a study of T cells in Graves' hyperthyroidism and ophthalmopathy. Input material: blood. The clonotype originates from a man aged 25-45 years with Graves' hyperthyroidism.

The CDR3 sequence: CASELRGGMYEQYF. Here the CDR3 DNA reads TGTGCCAGCGAACTACGTGGGGGGATGTACGAGCAGTACTTC. The V and J genes are TRBV14 and TRBJ2-7; perhaps TRBD2 as D (6 bases). V lost 8 bases and J lost 4, with 18 bases in between. Germline values: CDR1 SGHDN, CDR2 FVKESK. CDR3 length: 14 residues.